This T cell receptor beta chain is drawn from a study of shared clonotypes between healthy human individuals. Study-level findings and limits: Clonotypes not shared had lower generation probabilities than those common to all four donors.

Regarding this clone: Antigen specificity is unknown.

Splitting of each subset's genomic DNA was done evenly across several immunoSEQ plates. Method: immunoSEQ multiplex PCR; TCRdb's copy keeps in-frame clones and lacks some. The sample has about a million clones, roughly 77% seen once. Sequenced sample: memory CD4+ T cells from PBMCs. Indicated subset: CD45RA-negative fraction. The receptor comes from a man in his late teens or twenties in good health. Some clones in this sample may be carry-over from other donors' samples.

The CDR3 DNA sequence: TGTGCCAGCAGCTTGAGACAGGGATCTGAAAAACTGTTTTTT. The encoded protein is CASSLRQGSEKLFF. The chain has TRBV5-5 and TRBJ1-4; 7 nucleotides align to TRBD1. The CDR3 runs 14 residues. The germline gives CDR1 SGHKS, CDR2 YYEKEE (reference sequence). The V and J ends lost 1 base and 7 bases, in that order; junction bases with no gene match: 4.